The clone carrying this T cell receptor (beta chain) was observed at least ten times. TCRdb re-analysed the 5' RACE reads in MiXCR, keeping a single row per CDR3 protein. The table lists 65,000 to 90,000 distinct CDR3 sequences, less than 5.5% of them singletons. The data were taken from a study of neurological immune-mediated disorders. This TCR was sampled from a woman between 25 and 40 years old with multiple sclerosis. Specimen: PBMCs.

The CDR3 DNA is TGTGCCAGCAGCTTCGACACCAGCAATCAGCCCCAGCATTTT. It encodes CASSFDTSNQPQHF. This chain uses TRBV7-8 with TRBJ1-5; no clear D. The CDR3 has 14 amino acids. The V gene lost 3 bases and the J gene lost 1 base, with 7 bases spanning the gap. Germline V gene lookup returns CDR1 SGHVS and CDR2 FQNEAQ.